The text below deals with one T cell receptor beta chain. This specimen comes from a study of T-cell reconstitution after alpha-beta-depleted transplantation in children. With V trimmed by 4 bases and J by 7 bases, 10 bases remained unmatched. The CDR3 has 15 amino acids. Germline CDR1 and CDR2: DFQATT and SNEGSKA (reference sequence). Preparing the TCRbeta library involved the use of unique molecular identifiers. In TCRdb, the PCR reads were re-called with MiXCR into one record per CDR3 protein. In the table there are some 350,000 distinct CDR3 sequences, under 13% of which are singletons. The sample consisted of PBMCs from the stem cell graft donor, taken from the stem cell graft. The chain couples TRBV20-1 to TRBJ2-1; 10 bases align to TRBD2. The receptor comes from a human donor who donated a stem cell graft to a child with acute lymphoblastic leukemia. The CDR3 coding sequence is TGCAGTGCTAAGATGAGCGGGAGGGTTCCTAATGAGCAGTTCTTC. It yields the protein CSAKMSGRVPNEQFF.